The T cell receptor beta chain described here comes from a study of blood T cells in healthy people across ages. Study-level background: With template switching, about one barcoded beta molecule was captured per two T cells.

General study findings and limits: Naive T cell percentage showed a strong correlation with the diversity of TCR beta.

Primed by a sample-barcoded 5' primer and a J-beta primer mix, a second PCR proceeded for 7 to 11 cycles. MiXCR, run by TCRdb on the 5' RACE reads, gives a single entry per CDR3 protein. The sample contains 600,000 to 850,000 distinct CDR3 sequences, around 25% of which appear only once. Comment on this clonotype: Its antigen remains unknown. Here the CDR3 omits its conserved ending phenylalanine or tryptophan, so a read error is the likely source.

CDR1 is LGHNT, CDR2 FRNRAP, per germline. This CDR3 comprises 13 residues. The V and J ends lost 0 bases and 3 bases respectively, with 6 bases between them. A further study also used this sample, focusing on T cells of mothers and their children.

V and J are TRBV12-5 and TRBJ2-7; D unclear. Material: blood. This clonotype originated in a boy between 10 and 17 years old in good health. The CDR3 protein is CASGLVPLYEQYS. CDR3 in DNA: TGTGCTAGTGGTTTGGTACCCCTCTACGAGCAGTACTCC.